The 13 T cell receptor beta chains listed next were all sequenced from one sample in a study of shared clonotypes between healthy human individuals. This table comes from immunoSEQ multiplex PCR, and its TCRdb copy is limited to in-frame clones, with some not included. This sample has roughly 2.4 million clones, with roughly 95% found just once. Sequencing was performed on naive CD4+ T cells sorted from blood. Subset meaning: CD45RA+ positively selected. These receptors originate from a man younger than 30 in good health.

The rearrangement uses TRBV7-9 and TRBJ2-5; D unclear. V was clipped by 4 bases and J by 9 bases, with 12 bases between them. The CDR3 runs 12 residues. Germline V CDR1 and CDR2: SEHNR, FQNEAQ (reference sequence). CDR3 DNA sequence: TGTGCCAGCAGCTCACCAGCCGGTCCCCAGTACTTC. Translating it yields CASSSPAGPQYF.

This chain joins TRBV7-8 and TRBJ2-2; TRBD2 might be the D (5 bases). Germline V gives CDR1 SGHVS, CDR2 FQNEAQ. Trimming removed 10 bases at V and 5 bases at J, with 20 bases between. The CDR3 is 15 amino acids. The CDR3 DNA reads as TGTGCCACGCCCCGGCGTTCGGGGTGGACCGGGGAGCTGTTTTTT. Translating it yields CATPRRSGWTGELFF. Drawing the rest from reference TRBV7-8 and TRBJ2-2, the complete variable domain is GAGVSQSPRYKVAKRGQDVALRCDPISGHVSLFWYQQALGQGPEFLTYFQNEAQLDKSGLPSDRFFAERPEGSVSTLKIQRTQQEDSAVYLCATPRRSGWTGELFFGEGSRLTVL.

The CDR3 DNA follows: TGTGCCCCACAGTCAGGTGATGGCTACACCTTC. This encodes CAPQSGDGYTF. V gene TRBV10-3 combines with J gene TRBJ1-2; D gene ambiguous. V was cut by 11 bases and J by 6 bases, with 13 bases left in between. Germline CDR1 and CDR2: ENHRY and SYGVKD. The CDR3 is 11 amino acids.

This clone was seen only once. This sequence joins TRBV29-1 and TRBJ2-5, with TRBD2 identical over 8 bases. Losses at the gene ends were 4 bases for V and 9 bases for J; bases not matched to a gene: 16. The CDR3 is made up of 15 amino acids. Germline values: CDR1 SQVTM, CDR2 ANQGSEA. The CDR3 protein is CSVVALVSGRGPQYF. CDR3 DNA: TGCAGCGTTGTGGCCCTTGTAAGCGGGAGAGGTCCCCAGTACTTC.

About this clone itself: The same CDR3 also results from other DNA sequences found in this sample. The V and J genes are TRBV5-1 and TRBJ2-1; the match to TRBD1 covers 9 bases. V dropped 0 bases and J dropped 8; count of bases not matched to a gene: 3. Germline CDR1 SGHRS, CDR2 YFSETQ. This CDR3 is 14 amino acids long. The CDR3 DNA sequence: TGCGCCAGCAGCTTGGGACAGGGGGGCGATGAGCAGTTCTTC. This gives the protein CASSLGQGGDEQFF. The variable domain in full, with the rest retrieved from reference TRBV5-1 and TRBJ2-1, is KAGVTQTPRYLIKTRGQQVTLSCSPISGHRSVSWYQQTPGQGLQFLFEYFSETQRNKGNFPGRFSGRQFSNSRSEMNVSTLELGDSALYLCASSLGQGGDEQFFGPGTRLTVL.

The J gene is TRBJ2-5, the V gene TRBV6-5, with 8 bases aligning to TRBD2. Trimming at V came to 10 bases and at J to 3 bases, leaving 7 bases not matched to a gene. Germline V gene lookup returns CDR1 MNHEY and CDR2 SVGAGI. The CDR3 consists of 13 residues. For the CDR3, the DNA is TGTGCCACGACCGGGGGGGGCGAAGAGACCCAGTACTTC. Translated: CATTGGGEETQYF.

The chain has TRBV28 and TRBJ1-1, with 7 bases identical to TRBD1. The length of the CDR3 is 16 residues. CDR1 and CDR2 (germline): MDHEN, SYDVKM. The V segment lost 3 bases and the J segment 5 bases; nucleotides outside the gene matches: 12. CDR3 bases: TGTGCCAGCAGTTTTGTTCGTTACAGGGGCGGTACTGAAGCTTTCTTT. This codes for CASSFVRYRGGTEAFF.

The chain employs TRBV7-2 and TRBJ2-7; 10 bases agree with TRBD2. V lost 1 base to trimming and J lost 2 bases; unmatched junction nucleotides: 11. Germline-derived CDR1 and CDR2 are SGHTA and FQGNSA. This CDR3 has 18 amino acids. For the CDR3, the DNA is TGTGCCAGCAGCTTAGAGTGGAGCGGGAGGGCCCGAGCCTACGAGCAGTACTTC. It specifies CASSLEWSGRARAYEQYF.

The V call is TRBV6-1, the J call TRBJ1-1, with D maybe TRBD1 (5 bases). The length of the CDR3 is 14 residues. V shed 2 bases and J shed 8 bases, with 15 bases lying between them. Per germline, CDR1 MNHNS and CDR2 SASEGT. The CDR3 DNA reads TGTGCCAGCAGTGAATCCTCGACAGCCCCAGAAGCTTTCTTT. Amino acid sequence: CASSESSTAPEAFF.

The chain carries TRBV5-4 and TRBJ2-5, with D hard to call. CDR1 is SGHNT, CDR2 YYREEE, per germline (reference sequence). The CDR3 is 15 amino acids. The ends were cut back, 0 bases at V and 3 bases at J, with 12 bases in the middle. The CDR3 DNA reads TGTGCCAGCAGCTTGGCTCTCCTAAGGGAAGAGACCCAGTACTTC. Residues: CASSLALLREETQYF. Supplemented by reference TRBV5-4 and TRBJ2-5, the full variable domain reads ETGVTQSPTHLIKTRGQQVTLRCSSQSGHNTVSWYQQALGQGPQFIFQYYREEENGRGNFPPRFSGLQFPNYSSELNVNALELDDSALYLCASSLALLREETQYFGPGTRLLVL.

Concerning this clone: Other DNA sequences from this sample encode an identical CDR3 as well. This sequence joins TRBV19 and TRBJ2-3; no clear D gene. The length of the CDR3 is 13 residues. Per germline, CDR1 LNHDA and CDR2 SQIVND (reference sequence). V was pared by 5 bases and J by 1 base, with 7 bases between. The CDR3 bases are TGTGCCAGTAGTGTAACAGGCACAGATACGCAGTATTTT. It yields the protein CASSVTGTDTQYF.

The rearrangement joins TRBV12-5 to TRBJ2-1, with 8 bases fitting TRBD1. Germline CDR1 reads LGHNT; CDR2 reads FRNRAP. The trim removed 7 bases at V and 6 bases at J, leaving 5 bases unmatched. This CDR3 is built from 13 residues. The CDR3 DNA reads as TGTGCTAGTGCCCAACAGGGGGTCAATGAGCAGTTCTTC. This sequence encodes CASAQQGVNEQFF.

The chain recombines TRBV4-3 with TRBJ2-2; D gene uncertain. The V gene lost 3 bases and the J gene lost 0 bases, with 14 bases spanning the gap. CDR1 and CDR2 (germline): LGHNA, YSLEER. The CDR3 covers 17 residues. The CDR3 nucleotides are TGCGCCAGCAGCCATCGGGTGGGTGGAGCGAACACCGGGGAGCTGTTTTTT. This translates into CASSHRVGGANTGELFF.